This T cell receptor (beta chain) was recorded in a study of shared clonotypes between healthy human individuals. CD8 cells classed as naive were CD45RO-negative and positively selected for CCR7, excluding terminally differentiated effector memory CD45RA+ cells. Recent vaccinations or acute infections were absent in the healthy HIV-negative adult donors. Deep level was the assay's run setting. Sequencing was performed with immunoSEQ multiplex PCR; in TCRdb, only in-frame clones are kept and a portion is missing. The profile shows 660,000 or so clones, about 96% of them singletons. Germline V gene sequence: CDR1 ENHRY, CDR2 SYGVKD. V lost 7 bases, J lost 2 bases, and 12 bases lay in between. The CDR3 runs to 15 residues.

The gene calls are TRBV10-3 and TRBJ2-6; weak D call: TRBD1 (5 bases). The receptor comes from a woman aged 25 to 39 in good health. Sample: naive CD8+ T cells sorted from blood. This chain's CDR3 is CAITEEGAGANVLTF. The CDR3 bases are TGTGCCATCACCGAGGAAGGGGCTGGGGCCAACGTCCTGACTTTC.